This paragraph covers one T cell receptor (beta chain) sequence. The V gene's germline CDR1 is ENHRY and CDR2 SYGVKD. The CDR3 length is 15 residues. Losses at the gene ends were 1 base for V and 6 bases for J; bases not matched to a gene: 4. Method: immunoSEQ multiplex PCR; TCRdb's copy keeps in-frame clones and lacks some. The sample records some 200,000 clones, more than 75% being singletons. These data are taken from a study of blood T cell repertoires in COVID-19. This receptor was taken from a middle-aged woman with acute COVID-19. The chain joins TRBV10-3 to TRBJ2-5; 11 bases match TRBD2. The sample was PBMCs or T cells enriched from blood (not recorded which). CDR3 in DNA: TGTGCCATCAGTGAGTTAGCGGGAGGGCCGCAGACCCAGTACTTC. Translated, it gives CAISELAGGPQTQYF.